Presented here are 19 T cell receptor beta chains from one specimen sequenced in a study of CD8 T cells in Susac syndrome. RNA, at roughly 0.45 to 1 ug, was reverse transcribed with random hexamers. Each CDR3 protein gets one entry after TCRdb re-called the immunoSEQ multiplex PCR reads with MiXCR. The sample lists tens of thousands of distinct CDR3 sequences, roughly 96% occurring once. The sample taken for sequencing was CD8+ T cells from PBMCs. The receptors stem from a human donor with Susac syndrome.

The chain combines TRBV11-2 with TRBJ1-3; D gene ambiguous. Germline V gene lookup returns CDR1 SGHAT and CDR2 FQNNGV. The V and J ends lost 0 bases and 5 bases respectively, with 5 bases between them. There are 13 residues in the CDR3. CDR3 sequence: CASSLDGRNTIYF. Written as DNA, the CDR3 is TGTGCCAGCAGCTTAGACGGAAGAAACACCATATATTTT.

This chain links TRBV7-2 with TRBJ1-2; 9 bases line up with TRBD1. The J segment lost 2 bases and the V segment lost 1 base, leaving 8 bases of the junction unmatched. The CDR3 consists of 17 residues. The germline V gene has CDR1 SGHTA and CDR2 FQGNSA. The DNA for the CDR3 is TGTGCCAGCAGCTTAGGGGACAGGGAGGGGCTGAACTATGGCTACACCTTC. Translation: CASSLGDREGLNYGYTF.

The chain carries TRBV20-1 and TRBJ1-1; maybe TRBD1 (6 bases). The CDR3 totals 12 residues. In germline, CDR1 is DFQATT, CDR2 SNEGSKA (reference sequence). V was trimmed by 5 bases and J by 6 bases, leaving 13 bases between them. CDR3 sequence reads: CSAYTGSAEAFF. The CDR3 nucleotides read TGCAGTGCTTATACAGGGAGCGCTGAAGCTTTCTTT.

The chain carries TRBV6-1 and TRBJ1-2; D unresolved. The CDR3 covers 10 residues. Germline V gene data show CDR1 as MNHNS and CDR2 as SASEGT. Trimming removed 3 bases at V and 8 bases at J, with 4 bases between. The CDR3 loop is CASSDPGYTF. In DNA, the CDR3 is TGTGCCAGCAGTGACCCGGGCTACACCTTC.

The chain combines TRBV29-1 with TRBJ1-1, with D tentatively TRBD1 (6 bases). The length of the CDR3 is 15 residues. In germline, CDR1 is SQVTM, CDR2 ANQGSEA. Trimming stripped 3 bases from V and 1 base from J, with 15 bases between. The chain's CDR3 is CSVESVKTGNTEAFF. The CDR3 DNA is TGCAGCGTTGAGTCGGTAAAGACAGGGAACACTGAAGCTTTCTTT.

This chain links TRBV29-1 with TRBJ2-2, with 8 bases lining up with TRBD1. The germline V gene encodes CDR1 SQVTM and CDR2 ANQGSEA. V lost 4 bases, J lost 6 bases, and 22 bases stayed unmatched. CDR3 length equals 19 residues. CDR3: CSVVWTGNSQPTEPGELFF. The CDR3 nucleotides read TGCAGCGTTGTCTGGACAGGGAACAGCCAACCCACCGAACCCGGGGAGCTGTTTTTT.

The chain has TRBV20-1 and TRBJ2-1; 7 bases fit TRBD2. The CDR3 covers 14 residues. The V gene's germline CDR1 is DFQATT and CDR2 SNEGSKA (reference sequence). V dropped 1 base and J dropped 4; count of bases not matched to a gene: 4. The CDR3 sequence: CSARGQRGYNEQFF. CDR3 DNA sequence: TGCAGTGCTAGAGGCCAGCGGGGTTACAATGAGCAGTTCTTC.

The rearrangement links TRBV25-1 to TRBJ2-6, with TRBD1 identical over 7 bases. Germline V gene sequence: CDR1 MGHDK, CDR2 SYGVNS. V shed 4 bases, J shed 2 bases, and the junction held 2 bases outside the gene matches. This CDR3 has 15 amino acids. In nucleotides, the CDR3 is TGTGCCAGCAGTGTTACAGGGGCTGGGGCCAACGTCCTGACTTTC. Amino acid sequence: CASSVTGAGANVLTF. The variable domain in full, completed from reference TRBV25-1 and TRBJ2-6, reads EADIYQTPRYLVIGTGKKITLECSQTMGHDKMYWYQQDPGMELHLIHYSYGVNSTEKGDLSSESTVSRIRTEHFPLTLESARPSHTSQYLCASSVTGAGANVLTFGAGSRLTVL.

The chain has TRBV12-3 or TRBV12-4 and TRBJ2-3; 8 bases line up with TRBD1. The CDR3 runs 14 residues. V trimming: 5 bases; J trimming: 6 bases; junction bases outside the gene matches: 7. The CDR3 nucleotides read TGTGCCAGCAGTACCGGACAGGGAAGGGATACGCAGTATTTT. The encoded protein is CASSTGQGRDTQYF.

The gene calls are TRBV7-8 and TRBJ2-5; maybe TRBD1 (5 bases). Germline values: CDR1 SGHVS, CDR2 FQNEAQ. The CDR3 is made up of 16 amino acids. Trimming cost V 0 bases and J 2 bases, with 13 bases left between them. The CDR3 DNA reads TGTGCCAGCAGCTTAGCGGGCAGGGTGGGACAAGAGACCCAGTACTTC. It yields the protein CASSLAGRVGQETQYF.

The chain links TRBV9 to TRBJ2-5; tentatively, D is TRBD1 (6 bases). The CDR3 totals 15 residues. Trimming removed 3 bases at V and 1 base at J, with 13 bases between. In germline, CDR1 is SGDLS, CDR2 YYNGEE. The CDR3 sequence is CASSGQGPRQETQYF. CDR3 bases: TGTGCCAGCAGCGGGCAGGGGCCTCGCCAAGAGACCCAGTACTTC.

The J gene is TRBJ1-1, the V gene TRBV7-9; D gene ambiguous. In germline, CDR1 is SEHNR, CDR2 FQNEAQ (reference sequence). There are 15 residues in the CDR3. The V gene lost 5 bases and the J gene lost 4 bases, with 17 bases spanning the gap. The CDR3 nucleotides read TGTGCCAGCAGCCCAGGTCTAGGGTTGGGCACTGAAGCTTTCTTT. Protein: CASSPGLGLGTEAFF.

This chain uses TRBV30 with TRBJ2-7; weak D call: TRBD1 (5 bases). The CDR3 is made up of 12 amino acids. Germline V gene sequence: CDR1 GTSNPN, CDR2 SVGIG (reference sequence). The ends were cut back, 1 base at V and 1 base at J, with 5 bases in the middle. The CDR3 DNA is TGTGCCTGGAGTGACAGGTCCTACGAGCAGTACTTC. Translation gives CAWSDRSYEQYF.

The chain joins TRBV6-4 to TRBJ1-1; no clear D. The CDR3 is 13 amino acids. Between the trimmed V and J ends, which lost 7 bases and 1 base, there was a span of 10 bases. CDR1 and CDR2 from the germline V gene are MRHNA and SNTAGT. CDR3 in DNA: TGTGCCAGCAACGAGAGAACGAACACTGAAGCTTTCTTT. This codes for CASNERTNTEAFF.

The rearrangement links TRBV20-1 to TRBJ1-1, with no clear D. This CDR3 contains 12 residues. V was trimmed by 3 bases and J by 3 bases, leaving 8 bases between them. From germline, CDR1 is DFQATT and CDR2 SNEGSKA (reference sequence). CDR3 in amino acids: CSARTRDTEAFF. CDR3 nucleotide sequence: TGCAGTGCTAGGACGAGAGACACTGAAGCTTTCTTT.

The gene calls are TRBV18 and TRBJ2-3, with TRBD2 matching over 10 bases. Germline trimming cut 0 bases from V and 2 bases from J; bases unmatched to any gene: 11. Germline lookup yields CDR1 KGHSH and CDR2 LQKENI. The CDR3 is 19 amino acids. CDR3 residues: CASSPPTGLAVSTTDTQYF. CDR3 bases: TGTGCCAGCTCACCACCTACAGGACTAGCGGTTTCCACCACAGATACGCAGTATTTT.

The rearrangement uses TRBV28 and TRBJ1-5; 12 nucleotides align to TRBD1. CDR1 and CDR2 (germline): MDHEN, SYDVKM. The J segment lost 0 bases and the V segment lost 5 bases, leaving 8 bases of the junction unmatched. The CDR3 covers 18 residues. The CDR3 DNA reads TGTGCCAGCAGTACCGGGGACAGGGGGCTTAATAGCAATCAGCCCCAGCATTTT. This gives the protein CASSTGDRGLNSNQPQHF. The complete variable domain, with remaining parts taken from reference TRBV28 and TRBJ1-5, reads DVKVTQSSRYLVKRTGEKVFLECVQDMDHENMFWYRQDPGLGLRLIYFSYDVKMKEKGDIPEGYSVSREKKERFSLILESASTNQTSMYLCASSTGDRGLNSNQPQHFGDGTRLSIL.

This chain connects TRBV4-1 to TRBJ2-7, with 10 bases that match TRBD1. V lost 4 bases to trimming and J lost 4 bases; unmatched junction nucleotides: 7. From germline, CDR1 is MGHRA and CDR2 YSYEKL. CDR3 size: 15 residues. CDR3 in amino acids: CASSPPDRGGYEQYF. CDR3 sequence (DNA): TGCGCCAGCAGCCCTCCGGACAGGGGGGGATACGAGCAGTACTTC.

The V call is TRBV20-1, the J call TRBJ2-7; D uncertain. CDR3 length equals 13 residues. Germline CDR1 reads DFQATT; CDR2 reads SNEGSKA (reference sequence). Trimming stripped 4 bases from V and 2 bases from J, with 12 bases between. CDR3 sequence reads: CSATPIPAYEQYF. Written as DNA, the CDR3 is TGCAGTGCTACCCCGATACCGGCCTACGAGCAGTACTTC.